Given below is one TCR beta chain in context. What it binds is unknown. After removal of 2 bases from V and 8 bases from J, the junction contained 14 bases not matched to a gene. Germline V gene sequence: CDR1 MNHEY, CDR2 SVGAGI. The CDR3 consists of 16 residues. This sample was taken from a study of T-cell memory formation after mild COVID-19. A 5'RACE reaction primed in the constant segment made cDNA libraries of TCR alpha and TCR beta, and these carried sample barcodes and UMIs. Via MiXCR, TCRdb re-called the 5' RACE reads, giving one row per CDR3 protein. The sample consists of about half a million distinct CDR3 sequences, 15% to 20% of them appearing once. Overall study findings and caveats: Day 15 to 85 contracting clones showed balanced CD4/CD8; later expanders leaned CD4+. Mainly in CM and EM were contracting CD4+ clones; CD8+ were in EMRA.

Material: PBMCs or a T cell subset sorted from them (not recorded which). The receptor comes from an adult woman who had mild COVID-19 (a few samples of this study predate the infection). Cell type and time point are not known. V gene TRBV6-5 combines with J gene TRBJ1-1; 7 bases agree with TRBD1. CDR3 coding DNA: TGTGCCAGCAGTTACACTAAACCCGGGACAGCCGGCGAAGCTTTCTTT. It specifies CASSYTKPGTAGEAFF.